The clone carrying this T cell receptor beta chain was seen only once. What it binds is not known. One junction end disagrees with the germline gene, perhaps due to a read error. The sample belongs to a study of tumor and adjacent non-tumor tissue in lung cancer. RNA was extracted from bulk tissue without any cell sorting. Distant lung tissue was collected more than 3 cm away from the tumor edge. Study results and limitations: TCR diversity was significantly greater in tumor than normal lung tissue.

A modified ARM-PCR protocol with three rounds of nested PCR amplified TCRbeta. TCRdb analysed the multiplex PCR reads with MiXCR anew, one entry per CDR3 protein. The sample has 55,000 to 65,000 distinct CDR3 sequences, roughly 57% seen once; the top ten hold about 30%. Per germline, CDR1 MDHEN and CDR2 SYDVKM. The CDR3 totals 16 residues. The TCR originated in a man aged 65 to 85 with non-small cell lung cancer. The chain employs TRBV28 and TRBJ2-7, with TRBD2 matching 7 bases. The sequenced sample consisted of distant non-tumor lung tissue. The CDR3 DNA is TGTGCCAGCAACCCTGCGGGCGGGAGCGCGGGCTACGAGGAGTACTTC. This codes for CASNPAGGSAGYEEYF.